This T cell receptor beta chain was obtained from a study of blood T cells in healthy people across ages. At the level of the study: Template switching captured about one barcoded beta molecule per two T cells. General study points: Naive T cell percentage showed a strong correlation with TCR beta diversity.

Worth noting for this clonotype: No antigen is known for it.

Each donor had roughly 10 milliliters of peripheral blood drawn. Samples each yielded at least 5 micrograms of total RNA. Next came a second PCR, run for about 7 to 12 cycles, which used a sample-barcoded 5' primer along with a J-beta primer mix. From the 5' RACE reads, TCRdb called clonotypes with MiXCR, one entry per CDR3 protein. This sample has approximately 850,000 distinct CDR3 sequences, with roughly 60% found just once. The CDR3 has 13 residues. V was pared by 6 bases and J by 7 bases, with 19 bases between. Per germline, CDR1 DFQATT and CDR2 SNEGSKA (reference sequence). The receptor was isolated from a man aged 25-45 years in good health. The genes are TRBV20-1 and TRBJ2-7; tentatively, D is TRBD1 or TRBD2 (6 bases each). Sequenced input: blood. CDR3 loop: CSAPRPGAAEQYF. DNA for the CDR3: TGCAGTGCGCCAAGGCCGGGGGCGGCTGAGCAGTACTTC.